Shown below are 7 T cell receptor beta chains from a single sample sequenced in a study of molecular identifiers for immune sequencing clone quantification. TCRdb reanalysed the PCR reads using MiXCR and keeps one entry per CDR3 protein. There are under 650,000 distinct CDR3 sequences in the sample; 20% occur only once, and around 0.9% lies in the top ten. Sequenced sample: naive CD8+ T cells from blood, with Jurkat cell RNA spiked in. Subset of the sample: FACS-sorted CD8+CD4-CCR7+CD45RA+ naive T cells. The receptors originated from a human donor in good health. Some libraries in this study had Jurkat cell RNA spiked in.

This clonotype was counted at least ten times. The chain has TRBV6-2 or TRBV6-3 and TRBJ2-7; no definite D call. Trimming left V 0 bases short and J 2 bases short, with 14 bases between. The germline CDR1 and CDR2 sequences are MNHEY and SVGEGT. The CDR3 extends over 16 amino acids. The CDR3 spells CASSYSMFERAYEQYF. DNA for the CDR3: TGTGCCAGCAGTTACTCGATGTTCGAGAGAGCCTACGAGCAGTACTTC.

This chain uses TRBV25-1 with TRBJ1-1; the D gene is possibly TRBD1 (6 bases). Germline CDR1 is MGHDK and CDR2 is SYGVNS. The germline V and J ends were trimmed by 5 bases and 5 bases, with 12 bases remaining between them. The CDR3 sequence is 13 residues long. CDR3 amino acids: CASSWGGWTEAFF. CDR3 sequence (DNA): TGTGCCAGCAGTTGGGGGGGCTGGACTGAAGCTTTCTTT.

This clonotype was recorded a few times. J is TRBJ2-2 and V is TRBV19; D unclear. This CDR3 is built from 17 residues. Trimming took off 4 bases at V and 7 bases at J, with 22 bases between the two ends. Germline V CDR1 and CDR2: LNHDA, SQIVND (reference sequence). The CDR3 nucleotides read TGTGCCAGTAGTACAAACCCTCGGGCCCCGAGGAGCGGGGAGCTGTTTTTT. Its protein is CASSTNPRAPRSGELFF.

This clonotype has ten or more counts. The gene calls are TRBV27 and TRBJ1-1; D is unresolved. The V end lost 5 bases, the J end lost 6 bases, and 10 bases lay between the germline ends. The germline gives CDR1 MNHEY, CDR2 SMNVEV (reference sequence). The CDR3 spans 12 residues. CDR3 protein: CASSKTGSEAFF. As DNA, the CDR3 is TGTGCCAGCAGTAAAACCGGGTCTGAAGCTTTCTTT.

CDR3 coding DNA: TGTGCCAGCAGGGCAGGGTACAATCAGCCCCAGCATTTT. Its translation is CASRAGYNQPQHF. This chain uses TRBV25-1 with TRBJ1-5; D is possibly TRBD1 (5 bases). Per the germline V gene, CDR1 is MGHDK and CDR2 is SYGVNS. V gave up 6 bases and J gave up 3 bases, with 9 bases separating them. The CDR3 is made up of 13 amino acids.

Many counts were recorded for this clonotype. The chain has TRBV20-1 and TRBJ2-5; TRBD1 aligns across 7 bases. The V gene end was trimmed by 3 bases and the J gene end by 1 base; junction bases not matched to a gene: 2. Germline lookup yields CDR1 DFQATT and CDR2 SNEGSKA (reference sequence). CDR3 length: 13 amino acids. CDR3 region: CSARTGLQETQYF. CDR3 DNA: TGCAGTGCTAGGACAGGGCTCCAAGAGACCCAGTACTTC.

This chain links TRBV4-3 with TRBJ2-1, with TRBD2 matching 9 bases. Trimming removed 0 bases from V and 0 bases from J; junction bases left unmatched: 15. The length of the CDR3 is 21 residues. The germline CDR1 and CDR2 sequences are LGHNA and YSLEER. CDR3 in DNA: TGCGCCAGCAGCCAAGATTTCCGGACTAGCGCCATTAGTCGCTCCTACAATGAGCAGTTCTTC. This codes for CASSQDFRTSAISRSYNEQFF.